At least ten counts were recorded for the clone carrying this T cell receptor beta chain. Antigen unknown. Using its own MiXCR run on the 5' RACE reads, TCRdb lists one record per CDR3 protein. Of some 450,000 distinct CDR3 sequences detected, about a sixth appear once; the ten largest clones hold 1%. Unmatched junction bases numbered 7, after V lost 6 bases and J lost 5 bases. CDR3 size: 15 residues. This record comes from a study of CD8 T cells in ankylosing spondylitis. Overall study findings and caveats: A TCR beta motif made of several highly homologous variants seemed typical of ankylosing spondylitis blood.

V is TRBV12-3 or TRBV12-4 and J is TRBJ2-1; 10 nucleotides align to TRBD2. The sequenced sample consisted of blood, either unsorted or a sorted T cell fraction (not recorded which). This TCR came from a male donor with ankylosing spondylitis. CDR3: CASSPGLAKDNEQFF. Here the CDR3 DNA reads TGTGCCAGCAGCCCGGGACTAGCGAAAGACAATGAGCAGTTCTTC.